Shown below are 32 T cell receptor beta chains from a single sample sequenced in a study of beta chain features in type 1 diabetes. Study conclusions and caveats: Moderate but significant shortening of TCRB CDR3s was recorded in all four CD4+ subsets from Type 1 diabetes patients.

Sequenced material consisted of expressed TCRB transcripts (all of the isolated RNA was reverse transcribed). Here immunoSEQ multiplex PCR was the method, and the copy in TCRdb shows in-frame clones only, minus some. This sample has over 600,000 clones, with around 12% found just once. For these receptors, no antigen is known. Sequencing used naive CD4+ T cells from blood. These TCRs come from a man aged 30-40 years with type 1 diabetes.

This clone was recorded only once. V is TRBV11-3 and J is TRBJ1-6; D remains ambiguous. In germline, CDR1 is SGHNT, CDR2 YENEEA. With 1 base removed from V and 10 bases from J, the gap between germline ends came to 8 bases. CDR3 length: 13 residues. In DNA, the CDR3 is TGTGCCAGCAGCTTAGTCACGACATCACCCCTCCACTTT. Its protein is CASSLVTTSPLHF.

This chain uses TRBV2 with TRBJ2-5, with D unclear. V was cut by 3 bases and J by 2 bases, with 7 bases left in between. CDR1 and CDR2 (germline): SNHLY, FYNNEI. The CDR3 is 13 residues long. Here the CDR3 reads CASSDFRQETQYF. CDR3 sequence (DNA): TGTGCCAGCAGTGATTTCAGGCAAGAGACCCAGTACTTC.

The chain joins TRBV9 to TRBJ1-4; D is uncertain. Per the germline V gene, CDR1 is SGDLS and CDR2 is YYNGEE. This CDR3 has 13 residues. V was pared by 0 bases and J by 5 bases, with 5 bases between. DNA of the CDR3: TGTGCCAGCAGCGTAGCCGAGAATGAAAAACTGTTTTTT. Translating gives CASSVAENEKLFF.

Only a few counts were recorded for this clone. This rearrangement joins TRBV7-2 to TRBJ1-1; 8 positions match TRBD1. Germline lookup yields CDR1 SGHTA and CDR2 FQGNSA. J lost 1 base, V lost 5 bases, and 9 bases had no gene match. The CDR3 spans 16 residues. The CDR3 region has the DNA TGTGCCAGCAGCAAAAAGGGACAGGTGCCGAACACTGAAGCTTTCTTT. Encoded protein: CASSKKGQVPNTEAFF.

This chain links TRBV6-5 with TRBJ1-2; 7 bases line up with TRBD1. Germline CDR1 is MNHEY and CDR2 is SVGAGI. V shed 0 bases, J shed 4 bases, and the junction held 5 bases outside the gene matches. The CDR3 covers 15 residues. CDR3 nucleotides: TGTGCCAGCAGTTACTCGGGGACAGATCTCTATGGCTACACCTTC. Amino acids: CASSYSGTDLYGYTF.

This clone was picked up one time. This rearrangement joins TRBV19 to TRBJ2-1; 7 nucleotides align to TRBD2. CDR3 length equals 13 residues. The germline CDR1 and CDR2 sequences are LNHDA and SQIVND (reference sequence). V lost 6 bases to trimming and J lost 16 bases; unmatched junction nucleotides: 15. CDR3 protein: CASSFKTGTNNFF. CDR3 nucleotide sequence: TGTGCCAGTAGCTTTAAAACCGGGACTAACAATTTCTTC.

The chain combines TRBV28 with TRBJ2-1; perhaps TRBD1 as D (5 bases). V was trimmed by 7 bases and J by 6 bases, leaving 13 bases between them. CDR3 size: 13 residues. Germline V gene sequence: CDR1 MDHEN, CDR2 SYDVKM. This CDR3 reads CASNTLGPNEQFF. The CDR3 DNA reads as TGTGCCAGCAACACTCTGGGGCCCAATGAGCAGTTCTTC. Full variable domain (rest looked up from reference TRBV28 and TRBJ2-1): DVKVTQSSRYLVKRTGEKVFLECVQDMDHENMFWYRQDPGLGLRLIYFSYDVKMKEKGDIPEGYSVSREKKERFSLILESASTNQTSMYLCASNTLGPNEQFFGPGTRLTVL.

The V gene is TRBV7-2, the J gene TRBJ2-7; weak D call: TRBD2 (5 bases). The V end was cut by 1 base, the J end by 1 base, with 11 bases between. CDR3 length: 15 amino acids. CDR1 is SGHTA, CDR2 FQGNSA, per germline. The CDR3 loop reads CASSLVPGESYEQYF. The CDR3 coding sequence is TGTGCCAGCAGCTTAGTTCCCGGGGAGTCCTACGAGCAGTACTTC.

The gene calls are TRBV5-6 and TRBJ1-5, with unresolved D. The CDR3 consists of 13 residues. Between the trimmed V and J ends, which lost 0 bases and 3 bases, there was a span of 4 bases. CDR1 and CDR2 (germline): SGHDT, YYEEEE. The CDR3 DNA reads TGTGCCAGCAGCTTGGGAAACAATCAGCCCCAGCATTTT. The encoded protein is CASSLGNNQPQHF.

Only a few counts were recorded for this clone. The chain uses TRBV7-8 and TRBJ2-7, with D perhaps assigned TRBD1 or TRBD2 (6 bases each). Germline CDR1 reads SGHVS; CDR2 reads FQNEAQ. The germline V and J ends were trimmed by 0 bases and 5 bases, with 11 bases remaining between them. The CDR3 extends over 14 amino acids. CDR3 in DNA: TGTGCCAGCAGCTTAGCAGGGGGGCCCAACGAGCAGTACTTC. Protein product: CASSLAGGPNEQYF.

This clone turned up a few times. The rearrangement links TRBV5-5 to TRBJ1-1; no clear D. The V gene's germline CDR1 is SGHKS and CDR2 YYEKEE (reference sequence). The CDR3 is 13 residues long. V lost 4 bases to trimming and J lost 6 bases, with 13 bases between them. The CDR3 bases are TGTGCCAGCAGCCAAAACAATGTAGCTGAAGCTTTCTTT. This gives the protein CASSQNNVAEAFF.

The chain uses TRBV28 and TRBJ2-7; D is unresolved. Germline CDR1 is MDHEN and CDR2 is SYDVKM. The ends were cut back, 8 bases at V and 5 bases at J, with 16 bases in the middle. The CDR3 sequence is 13 residues long. DNA of the CDR3: TGTGCCAGCCGGGCCACCCCTACGAACGAGCAGTACTTC. This codes for CASRATPTNEQYF.

This clone has more than one count but fewer than ten. The CDR3 DNA reads TGTGCCAGCAGACCCAACGGGACAGCCTTGTTCCCCCTTCGCGAGCAGTACTTC. It is translated as CASRPNGTALFPLREQYF. V and J are TRBV7-2 and TRBJ2-7; 7 nucleotides match TRBD1. Germline CDR1 reads SGHTA; CDR2 reads FQGNSA. V was clipped by 6 bases and J by 6 bases; unmatched bases: 23. CDR3 length equals 18 residues.

This clone has a handful of counts. This chain connects TRBV7-9 to TRBJ1-2; weak D call: TRBD1 (5 bases). CDR1 SEHNR and CDR2 FQNEAQ come from the germline V gene (reference sequence). V lost 3 bases, J lost 4 bases, and 9 bases lay in between. This CDR3 has 13 amino acids. In nucleotides, the CDR3 is TGTGCCAGCAGCTTTGACAGCGCCTATGGCTACACCTTC. It encodes CASSFDSAYGYTF.

The genes are TRBV2 and TRBJ2-3; D is undetermined. Germline V gene sequence: CDR1 SNHLY, CDR2 FYNNEI. Trimming pared 7 bases from V and 0 bases from J, leaving 8 bases between. This CDR3 comprises 13 residues. The CDR3 spells CASTAESTDTQYF. The CDR3 DNA reads as TGTGCCAGCACGGCGGAGAGCACAGATACGCAGTATTTT.

This clone was seen a handful of times. The rearrangement links TRBV7-9 to TRBJ2-1; TRBD2 matches 14 bases. Germline CDR1 and CDR2: SEHNR and FQNEAQ (reference sequence). CDR3 length: 16 amino acids. Trimming removed 7 bases from V and 4 bases from J; junction bases left unmatched: 6. This CDR3 is CASTGLAGGRYNEQFF. The DNA for the CDR3 is TGTGCCAGCACCGGACTAGCGGGGGGCAGGTACAATGAGCAGTTCTTC.

J is TRBJ1-6 and V is TRBV6-6; 9 bases fit TRBD1. The CDR3 is made up of 15 amino acids. Unmatched junction bases numbered 4, after V lost 0 bases and J lost 10 bases. The germline gives CDR1 MNHNY, CDR2 SVGAGI (reference sequence). The CDR3 is CASSYSGQGQSPLHF. The DNA for the CDR3 is TGTGCCAGCAGTTACTCCGGACAGGGGCAATCACCCCTCCACTTT.

This clone has a handful of counts. The V call is TRBV11-2, the J call TRBJ2-3; TRBD1 or TRBD2 may be the D gene (6 bases each). Germline V CDR1 and CDR2: SGHAT, FQNNGV. V was trimmed by 1 base and J by 6 bases, leaving 17 bases between them. The CDR3 is made up of 16 amino acids. The CDR3 loop reads CASSLAFGGHTDTQYF. CDR3 DNA: TGTGCCAGCAGCTTAGCTTTTGGGGGGCACACGGATACGCAGTATTTT.

This clone showed up just a few times. This chain uses TRBV11-2 with TRBJ1-2; 7 bases are a match to TRBD1. The length of the CDR3 is 15 residues. V trimming: 5 bases; J trimming: 1 base; junction bases outside the gene matches: 7. The V gene's germline CDR1 is SGHAT and CDR2 FQNNGV. CDR3 loop: CASSPLTGINYGYTF. The DNA of the CDR3 is TGTGCCAGCAGCCCCCTGACAGGGATTAACTATGGCTACACCTTC.

This clone was recorded a few times. This sequence joins TRBV7-6 and TRBJ2-7; D ambiguous. The CDR3 is 13 amino acids. The V gene's germline CDR1 is SGHVS and CDR2 FNYEAQ. The ends were cut back, 5 bases at V and 5 bases at J, with 13 bases in the middle. CDR3 region: CASSILYLDEQYF. The DNA of the CDR3 is TGTGCCAGCAGCATCTTGTACCTCGACGAGCAGTACTTC.

The V gene is TRBV12-5, the J gene TRBJ1-5; D is uncertain. Germline V gives CDR1 LGHNT, CDR2 FRNRAP. V was shortened by 5 bases and J by 9 bases, with 11 bases between the two germline ends. The CDR3 has 12 residues. CDR3 sequence (DNA): TGTGCTAGTGGTCCCCCGAGTGGGCCCCAGCATTTT. Translating it yields CASGPPSGPQHF.

This chain joins TRBV18 and TRBJ2-2; tentatively, D is TRBD2 (6 bases). Germline V lookup: CDR1 KGHSH, CDR2 LQKENI. Trimming cost V 5 bases and J 7 bases, with 14 bases left between them. CDR3 size: 14 residues. For the CDR3, the DNA is TGTGCCAGCTCATCCGGGACTGCAGGCGGGGAGCTGTTTTTT. It yields the protein CASSSGTAGGELFF.

The gene calls are TRBV5-6 and TRBJ2-3; D uncertain. The V gene's germline CDR1 is SGHDT and CDR2 YYEEEE. V was cut by 0 bases and J by 2 bases, with 10 bases left in between. The CDR3 is 15 amino acids. The CDR3 region is CASSLAGPPTDTQYF. For the CDR3, the DNA is TGTGCCAGCAGCTTGGCCGGGCCCCCCACAGATACGCAGTATTTT.

Only a few counts were recorded for this clone. The rearrangement uses TRBV7-9 and TRBJ2-5; the match to TRBD2 covers 11 bases. The CDR3 has 15 residues. Germline values: CDR1 SEHNR, CDR2 FQNEAQ (reference sequence). V was pared by 5 bases and J by 2 bases, with 4 bases of the junction left unmatched. CDR3 loop: CASSASGGPQETQYF. The CDR3 DNA sequence: TGTGCCAGCAGCGCTAGCGGGGGGCCGCAAGAGACCCAGTACTTC.

This clone was found a few times. This chain connects TRBV6-1 to TRBJ2-3; either TRBD1 or TRBD2 may fit D (6 bases each). Germline-derived CDR1 and CDR2 are MNHNS and SASEGT. The CDR3 has 15 residues. The V gene lost 5 bases and the J gene lost 3 bases, with 15 bases spanning the gap. The CDR3 bases are TGTGCCAGCAGTTCACAGGGCGGGGAGACAGATACGCAGTATTTT. Its translation is CASSSQGGETDTQYF.

The J gene is TRBJ2-1, the V gene TRBV2; D gene unclear. The CDR3 contains 15 residues. Germline V gene data show CDR1 as SNHLY and CDR2 as FYNNEI. Trimming stripped 0 bases from V and 0 bases from J, with 6 bases between. In DNA form, the CDR3 reads TGTGCCAGCAGTGAAGCAGGGATCTCCTACAATGAGCAGTTCTTC. Residues: CASSEAGISYNEQFF.

This clone was counted between two and nine times. The chain couples TRBV10-3 to TRBJ1-3; 9 bases align to TRBD1. Germline CDR1 and CDR2: ENHRY and SYGVKD. The CDR3 has 15 amino acids. V trimming: 5 bases; J trimming: 4 bases; junction bases outside the gene matches: 6. CDR3 loop: CAISIQGAEGNTIYF. The CDR3 DNA reads as TGTGCCATCAGTATACAGGGGGCTGAAGGAAACACCATATATTTT.

The chain combines TRBV5-1 with TRBJ2-5; the D gene is possibly TRBD1 (6 bases). Germline V lookup: CDR1 SGHRS, CDR2 YFSETQ. CDR3 length: 13 amino acids. Trimming removed 3 bases at V and 5 bases at J, with 11 bases between. The CDR3 DNA follows: TGCGCCAGCAGCTCAGGGGTAGACGAGACCCAGTACTTC. Protein: CASSSGVDETQYF. The whole variable domain, filled in from reference TRBV5-1 and TRBJ2-5, reads KAGVTQTPRYLIKTRGQQVTLSCSPISGHRSVSWYQQTPGQGLQFLFEYFSETQRNKGNFPGRFSGRQFSNSRSEMNVSTLELGDSALYLCASSSGVDETQYFGPGTRLLVL.

J is TRBJ1-6 and V is TRBV5-1; TRBD1 matches 7 bases. The CDR3 runs 14 residues. CDR1 and CDR2 (germline): SGHRS, YFSETQ. Germline trimming cut 6 bases from V and 9 bases from J; bases unmatched to any gene: 9. Written as DNA, the CDR3 is TGCGCCAGCACAGTAGGGACAGCGTTTTCACCCCTCCACTTT. Amino acid sequence: CASTVGTAFSPLHF.

The chain recombines TRBV5-1 with TRBJ2-1, with 9 bases fitting TRBD1. Trimming removed 7 bases from V and 4 bases from J; junction bases left unmatched: 6. CDR1 and CDR2 from the germline V gene are SGHRS and YFSETQ. The CDR3 totals 14 residues. DNA for the CDR3: TGCGCCAGCCTCTCGGGACAGGGTTACAATGAGCAGTTCTTC. This translates into CASLSGQGYNEQFF.

The rearrangement joins TRBV5-8 to TRBJ1-2; D is unclear. The CDR3 spans 10 residues. The V and J ends lost 1 base and 5 bases respectively, with 0 bases between them. The germline CDR1 and CDR2 sequences are SGHTS and YDEGEE. The DNA of the CDR3 is TGTGCCAGCAGCTTGTATGGCTACACCTTC. This codes for CASSLYGYTF.

This clone showed up just a few times. V is TRBV10-3 and J is TRBJ1-6; D perhaps matches TRBD1 (6 bases). Germline V CDR1 and CDR2: ENHRY, SYGVKD. Trimming took off 2 bases at V and 7 bases at J, with 9 bases between the two ends. CDR3 length: 14 amino acids. CDR3 region: CAISENQGNSPLHF. The CDR3 DNA is TGTGCCATCAGTGAGAACCAGGGGAATTCACCCCTCCACTTT.